This TCR beta chain was recovered during a study of OX40 agonist ivuxolimab in advanced cancers. The method was immunoSEQ multiplex PCR; TCRdb's version includes in-frame clones alone and lacks a portion of them. In the table there are 100,000 to 150,000 clones, 80% to 95% of which are singletons. Germline assignment: CDR1 SNHLY and CDR2 FYNNEI. This CDR3 is 17 amino acids long. V trimming: 5 bases; J trimming: 0 bases; junction bases outside the gene matches: 7. The sample consisted of CD4+ or CD8+ T cells sorted from blood, taken in a trial of the OX40 agonist ivuxolimab. This clonotype originated in an adult with an advanced solid tumor such as melanoma, head and neck, liver or kidney cancer. The chain joins TRBV2 to TRBJ2-3; TRBD2 matches 11 bases. The CDR3 DNA reads as TGTGCCAGCAGTTATAGGAGGACTAGCGGGAGCACAGATACGCAGTATTTT. Its protein product is CASSYRRTSGSTDTQYF.